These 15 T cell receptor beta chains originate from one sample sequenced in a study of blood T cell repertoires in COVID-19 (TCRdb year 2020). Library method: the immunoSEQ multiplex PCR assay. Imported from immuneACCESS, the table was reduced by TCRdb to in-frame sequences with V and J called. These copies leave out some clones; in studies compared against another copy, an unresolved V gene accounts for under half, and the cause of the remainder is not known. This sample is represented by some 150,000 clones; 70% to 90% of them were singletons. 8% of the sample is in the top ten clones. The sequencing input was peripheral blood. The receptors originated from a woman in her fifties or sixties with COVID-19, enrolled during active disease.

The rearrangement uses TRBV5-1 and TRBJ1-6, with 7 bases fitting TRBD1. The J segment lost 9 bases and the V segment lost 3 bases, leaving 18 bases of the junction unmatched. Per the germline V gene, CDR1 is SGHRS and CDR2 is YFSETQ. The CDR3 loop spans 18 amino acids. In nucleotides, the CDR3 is TGCGCCAGCAGCTGGAGGGACAGCGGGTACCCCCAGGGTTCACCCCTCCACTTT. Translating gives CASSWRDSGYPQGSPLHF.

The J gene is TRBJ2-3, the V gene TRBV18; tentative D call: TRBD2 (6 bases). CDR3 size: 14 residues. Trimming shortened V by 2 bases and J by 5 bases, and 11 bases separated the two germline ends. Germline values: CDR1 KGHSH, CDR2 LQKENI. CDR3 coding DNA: TGTGCCAGCTCACCAGGGGCCGGGGGAGATACGCAGTATTTT. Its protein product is CASSPGAGGDTQYF.

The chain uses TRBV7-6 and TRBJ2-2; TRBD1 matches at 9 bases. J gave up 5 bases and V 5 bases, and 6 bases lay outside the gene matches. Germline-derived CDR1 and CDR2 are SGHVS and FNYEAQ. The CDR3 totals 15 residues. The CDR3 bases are TGTGCCAGCAGCAAGGGACAGGGAGGGACCGGGGAGCTGTTTTTT. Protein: CASSKGQGGTGELFF. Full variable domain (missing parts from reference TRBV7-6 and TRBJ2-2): GAGVSQSPRYKVTKRGQDVALRCDPISGHVSLYWYRQALGQGPEFLTYFNYEAQQDKSGLPNDRFSAERPEGSISTLTIQRTEQRDSAMYRCASSKGQGGTGELFFGEGSRLTVL.

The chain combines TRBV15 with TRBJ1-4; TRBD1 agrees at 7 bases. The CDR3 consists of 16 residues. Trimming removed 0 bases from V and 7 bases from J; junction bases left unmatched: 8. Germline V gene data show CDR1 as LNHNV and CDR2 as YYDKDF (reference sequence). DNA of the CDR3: TGTGCCACCAGCAGAGATCAGACAGGGCTAACTGAAAAACTGTTTTTT. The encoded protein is CATSRDQTGLTEKLFF.

The CDR3 sequence is CSVRAGTGNTIYF. CDR3 nucleotide sequence: TGCAGCGTCCGGGCAGGGACTGGAAACACCATATATTTT. The J gene is TRBJ1-3, the V gene TRBV29-1; tentative D call: TRBD1 (5 bases). V gave up 6 bases and J gave up 2 bases, with 11 bases separating them. The CDR3 spans 13 residues. Germline CDR1 is SQVTM and CDR2 is ANQGSEA.

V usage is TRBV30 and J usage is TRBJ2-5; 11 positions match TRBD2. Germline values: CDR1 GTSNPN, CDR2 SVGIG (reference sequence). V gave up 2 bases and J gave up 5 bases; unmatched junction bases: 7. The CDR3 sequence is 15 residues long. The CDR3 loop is CAWSNSGGARETQYF. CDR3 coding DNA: TGTGCCTGGAGTAATAGCGGGGGGGCCCGGGAGACCCAGTACTTC.

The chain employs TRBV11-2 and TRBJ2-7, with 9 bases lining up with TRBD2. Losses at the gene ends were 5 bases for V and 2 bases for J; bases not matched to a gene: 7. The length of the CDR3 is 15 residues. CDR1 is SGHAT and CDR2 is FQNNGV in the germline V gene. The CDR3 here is CASSPTLAGTYEQYF. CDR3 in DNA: TGTGCCAGCAGCCCGACTCTAGCGGGGACCTACGAGCAGTACTTC.

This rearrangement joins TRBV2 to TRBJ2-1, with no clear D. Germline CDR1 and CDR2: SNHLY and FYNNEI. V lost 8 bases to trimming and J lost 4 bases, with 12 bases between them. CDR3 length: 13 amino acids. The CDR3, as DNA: TGTGCCAGCCAACCGCAACGGTACAATGAGCAGTTCTTC. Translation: CASQPQRYNEQFF. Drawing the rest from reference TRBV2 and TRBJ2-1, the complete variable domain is EPEVTQTPSHQVTQMGQEVILRCVPISNHLYFYWYRQILGQKVEFLVSFYNNEISEKSEIFDDQFSVERPDGSNFTLKIRSTKLEDSAMYFCASQPQRYNEQFFGPGTRLTVL.

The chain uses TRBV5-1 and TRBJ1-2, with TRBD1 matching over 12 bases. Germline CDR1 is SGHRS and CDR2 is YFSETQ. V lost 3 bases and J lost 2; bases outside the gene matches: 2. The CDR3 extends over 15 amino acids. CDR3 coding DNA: TGCGCCAGCAGCTCCGGGACAGGGGGCAACTATGGCTACACCTTC. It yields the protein CASSSGTGGNYGYTF.

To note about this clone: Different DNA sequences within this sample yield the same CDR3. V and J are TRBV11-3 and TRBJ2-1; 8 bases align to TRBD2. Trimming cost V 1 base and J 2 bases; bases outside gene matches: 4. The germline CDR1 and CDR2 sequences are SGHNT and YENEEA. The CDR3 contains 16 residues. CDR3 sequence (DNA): TGTGCCAGCAGCTTAGTCAGCGGGGGACCCTACAATGAGCAGTTCTTC. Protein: CASSLVSGGPYNEQFF.

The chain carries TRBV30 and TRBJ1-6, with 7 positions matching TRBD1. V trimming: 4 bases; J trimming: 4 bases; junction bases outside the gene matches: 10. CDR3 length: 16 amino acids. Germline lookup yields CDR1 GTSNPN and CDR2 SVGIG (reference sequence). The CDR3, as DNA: TGTGCCTGGACCTACGACAGGGACCTGTATAATTCACCCCTCCACTTT. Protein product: CAWTYDRDLYNSPLHF.

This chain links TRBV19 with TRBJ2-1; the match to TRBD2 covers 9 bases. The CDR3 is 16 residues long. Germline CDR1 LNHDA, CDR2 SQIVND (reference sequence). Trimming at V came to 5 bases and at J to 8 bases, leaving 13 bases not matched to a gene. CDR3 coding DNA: TGTGCCAGTAGTTACGGCGGGACTAGCCTATCCGATGAGCAGTTCTTC. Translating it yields CASSYGGTSLSDEQFF.

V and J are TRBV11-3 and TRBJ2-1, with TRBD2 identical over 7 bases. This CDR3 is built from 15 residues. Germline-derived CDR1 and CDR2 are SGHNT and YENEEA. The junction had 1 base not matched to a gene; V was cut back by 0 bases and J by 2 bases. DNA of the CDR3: TGTGCCAGCAGCTTAGAAGCGGGGCCCTACAATGAGCAGTTCTTC. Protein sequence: CASSLEAGPYNEQFF. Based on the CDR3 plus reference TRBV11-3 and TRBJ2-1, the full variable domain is EAGVVQSPRYKIIEKKQPVAFWCNPISGHNTLYWYLQNLGQGPELLIRYENEEAVDDSQLPKDRFSAERLKGVDSTLKIQPAELGDSAVYLCASSLEAGPYNEQFFGPGTRLTVL.

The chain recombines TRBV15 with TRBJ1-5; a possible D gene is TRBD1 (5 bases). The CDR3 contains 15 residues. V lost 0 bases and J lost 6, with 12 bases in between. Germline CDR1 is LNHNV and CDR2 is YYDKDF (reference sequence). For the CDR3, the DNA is TGTGCCACCAGCAGAGACAGGGACTATAGTCAGCCCCAGCATTTT. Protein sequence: CATSRDRDYSQPQHF.

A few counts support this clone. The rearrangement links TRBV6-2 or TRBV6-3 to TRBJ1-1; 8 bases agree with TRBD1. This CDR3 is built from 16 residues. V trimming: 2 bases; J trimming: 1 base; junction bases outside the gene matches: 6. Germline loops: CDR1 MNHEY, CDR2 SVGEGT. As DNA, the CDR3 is TGTGCCAGCAGTTACCCGACAGGGGAAACGAACACTGAAGCTTTCTTT. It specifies CASSYPTGETNTEAFF.